What follows are 32 T cell receptor beta chains derived from one specimen sequenced in a study of blood T cells in healthy people across ages. A second PCR, run for 7 to 11 cycles, used a sample-barcoded 5' primer plus a J-beta primer mix. TCRdb processed the 5' RACE reads anew with MiXCR; each CDR3 protein has one entry. This table has about 580,000 distinct CDR3 sequences, 47% appearing once. The sample taken for sequencing was blood. Receptors originate from a man of 80 years or more in good health.

The gene calls are TRBV7-2 and TRBJ2-7, with D tentatively TRBD1 (5 bases). Gene TRBJ2-4 matches the end of the DNA better, so the J call may be wrong. CDR3 size: 13 residues. CDR1 is SGHTA and CDR2 is FQGNSA in the germline V gene. DNA of the CDR3: TGTGCCAGCGGGTGCTCGGGTGGGGCCATTCAGTACTTC. This translates into CASGCSGGAIQYF.

The V gene is TRBV7-2, the J gene TRBJ2-5, with D perhaps TRBD1 (5 bases). CDR1 SGHTA and CDR2 FQGNSA come from the germline V gene. V gave up 2 bases and J gave up 5 bases, with 21 bases separating them. There are 17 residues in the CDR3. CDR3 region: CASSLRALGQGIETQYF. The CDR3 coding sequence is TGTGCCAGCAGCTTACGGGCATTGGGGCAGGGAATCGAGACCCAGTACTTC.

The chain combines TRBV4-3 with TRBJ2-3; 8 bases fit TRBD2. Germline V gene sequence: CDR1 LGHNA, CDR2 YSLEER. This CDR3 has 16 amino acids. V shed 0 bases, J shed 0 bases, and the junction held 2 bases outside the gene matches. CDR3 region: CASSQDSGTSTDTQYF. The CDR3, as DNA: TGCGCCAGCAGCCAAGATAGCGGGACTAGCACAGATACGCAGTATTTT.

Here the CDR3 reads CASSVAPSGDNEQFF. In DNA, the CDR3 is TGTGCCAGCAGCGTGGCGCCTAGCGGGGACAATGAGCAGTTCTTC. The rearrangement joins TRBV9 to TRBJ2-1, with TRBD2 identical over 9 bases. The length of the CDR3 is 15 residues. Germline V gene data show CDR1 as SGDLS and CDR2 as YYNGEE. V was pared by 2 bases and J by 5 bases, with 5 bases of the junction left unmatched.

For the CDR3, the DNA is TGCGCCAGCAGCTTGGTAGCAGGGTATGCCGGGGAGCTGTTTTTT. Translation: CASSLVAGYAGELFF. This rearrangement joins TRBV5-1 to TRBJ2-2; TRBD1 might be the D (5 bases). From germline, CDR1 is SGHRS and CDR2 YFSETQ. The CDR3 has 15 amino acids. Trimming removed 0 bases at V and 6 bases at J, with 12 bases between.

This clonotype was seen a few times. This chain links TRBV5-1 with TRBJ2-5; TRBD2 matches at 9 bases. The CDR3 runs 14 residues. The germline CDR1 and CDR2 sequences are SGHRS and YFSETQ. With V trimmed by 2 bases and J by 5 bases, 4 bases remained unmatched. The CDR3 sequence: CASSFAGGVETQYF. The CDR3 nucleotides read TGCGCCAGCAGCTTCGCGGGAGGGGTGGAGACCCAGTACTTC.

The chain is built from TRBV5-1 and TRBJ2-1; D possibly corresponds to TRBD1 (5 bases). Trimming cost V 1 base and J 5 bases, with 7 bases left between them. The CDR3 length is 13 residues. Germline CDR1 SGHRS, CDR2 YFSETQ. The CDR3 loop reads CASSLLQDNEQFF. CDR3 coding DNA: TGCGCCAGCAGCTTGCTACAGGACAATGAGCAGTTCTTC.

The CDR3, as DNA: TGTGCCAGCACAGGGGCGAGTCTGTCGGAGGGCTACACCTTC. It codes for CASTGASLSEGYTF. This chain joins TRBV9 and TRBJ1-2; D is possibly TRBD1 (6 bases). CDR1 and CDR2 from the germline V gene are SGDLS and YYNGEE. The CDR3 is made up of 14 amino acids. With 6 bases removed from V and 8 bases from J, the gap between germline ends came to 20 bases.

The chain combines TRBV5-1 with TRBJ2-5, with TRBD1 matching 7 bases. Trimming at V came to 4 bases and at J to 1 base, leaving 4 bases not matched to a gene. The CDR3 runs to 14 residues. Germline V gene data show CDR1 as SGHRS and CDR2 as YFSETQ. CDR3: CASSTGQLQETQYF. CDR3 nucleotides: TGCGCCAGCAGCACGGGACAGCTCCAAGAGACCCAGTACTTC.

The chain recombines TRBV12-3 or TRBV12-4 with TRBJ1-6, with D tentatively TRBD1 (6 bases). The CDR3 runs 14 residues. The ends were cut back, 5 bases at V and 10 bases at J, with 15 bases in the middle. CDR3 sequence (DNA): TGTGCCAGCAGTATACAGGGAACCAGGTCACCCCTCCACTTT. Amino acids: CASSIQGTRSPLHF.

This clonotype was picked up a small number of times. The chain joins TRBV6-2 or TRBV6-3 to TRBJ2-4; perhaps TRBD1 as D (5 bases). V lost 5 bases, J lost 2 bases, and 7 bases lay in between. Germline V gene sequence: CDR1 MNHEY, CDR2 SVGEGT. The CDR3 runs to 13 residues. The CDR3 protein is CASSPGSKNIQYF. The CDR3 nucleotides read TGTGCCAGCAGTCCAGGGTCCAAAAACATTCAGTACTTC.

The rearrangement uses TRBV5-1 and TRBJ1-1, with 7 bases fitting TRBD1. Germline assignment: CDR1 SGHRS and CDR2 YFSETQ. Trimming at V came to 6 bases and at J to 3 bases, leaving 5 bases not matched to a gene. The CDR3 sequence is 13 residues long. DNA for the CDR3: TGCGCCAGCAATCGACAGGGCGACACTGAAGCTTTCTTT. Protein product: CASNRQGDTEAFF.

The chain carries TRBV6-5 and TRBJ1-5; perhaps TRBD1 as D (6 bases). Between the trimmed V and J ends, which lost 5 bases and 0 bases, there was a span of 11 bases. CDR3 length equals 15 residues. Germline CDR1 is MNHEY and CDR2 is SVGAGI. In nucleotides, the CDR3 is TGTGCCAGCAGTAAACAGGGTTATAGCAATCAGCCCCAGCATTTT. It translates to CASSKQGYSNQPQHF.

This clonotype was seen ten or more times. This clone may be a read error of a much larger clone one base away. The chain links TRBV20-1 to TRBJ2-1, with TRBD2 as a possible D gene (6 bases). The CDR3 is made up of 14 amino acids. Per the germline V gene, CDR1 is DFQATT and CDR2 is SNEGSKA (reference sequence). The germline V and J ends were trimmed by 7 bases and 4 bases, with 17 bases remaining between them. The CDR3 region has the DNA TGCAGTGGGGAAAGGGGAGCGGGTTACAATGAGCAGTTCTTC. Its protein product is CSGERGAGYNEQFF.

V is TRBV20-1 and J is TRBJ1-5; D remains unclear. CDR3 size: 13 residues. Germline V CDR1 and CDR2: DFQATT, SNEGSKA (reference sequence). The V end lost 6 bases, the J end lost 1 base, and 10 bases lay between the germline ends. For the CDR3, the DNA is TGCAGTGCCAGGAGGTCCAGCAATCAGCCCCAGCATTTT. Translated, it gives CSARRSSNQPQHF.

Comments on this clonotype: The junction does not match germline at one end; this may be a read error. The CDR3 nucleotides are TGTGCCTGCAGCCAGGCTAAGGGCCACAGCTCCTACGAGCAGTACTTC. This translates into CACSQAKGHSSYEQYF. The chain couples TRBV4-2 to TRBJ2-7; D unclear. Germline V gene sequence: CDR1 LGHNA, CDR2 YNFKEQ. This CDR3 spans 16 amino acids.

This clonotype was observed at least ten times. The chain links TRBV6-6 to TRBJ1-2; the D gene is possibly TRBD1 (6 bases). The V gene's germline CDR1 is MNHNY and CDR2 SVGAGI (reference sequence). Trimming stripped 0 bases from V and 0 bases from J, with 8 bases between. The CDR3 extends over 15 amino acids. In DNA, the CDR3 is TGTGCCAGCAGTTACTCACAGGGACCTAACTATGGCTACACCTTC. It yields the protein CASSYSQGPNYGYTF.

The rearrangement uses TRBV29-1 and TRBJ1-4; D is uncertain. V was trimmed by 5 bases and J by 2 bases, leaving 9 bases between them. There are 13 residues in the CDR3. Germline assignment: CDR1 SQVTM and CDR2 ANQGSEA. In nucleotides, the CDR3 is TGCAGCGTTACCGGGAGCACTAATGAAAAACTGTTTTTT. As protein: CSVTGSTNEKLFF. Supplemented by reference TRBV29-1 and TRBJ1-4, the full variable domain reads SAVISQKPSRDICQRGTSLTIQCQVDSQVTMMFWYRQQPGQSLTLIATANQGSEATYESGFVIDKFPISRPNLTFSTLTVSNMSPEDSSIYLCSVTGSTNEKLFFGSGTQLSVL.

As regards this clonotype: Given a much more abundant clone one base away, this may be a read error. V usage is TRBV6-5 and J usage is TRBJ2-2; D not certain. The germline gives CDR1 MNHEY, CDR2 SVGAGI. Trimming left V 7 bases short and J 0 bases short, with 15 bases between. The CDR3 loop spans 16 amino acids. The CDR3 is CASKKDYPSNTGELFF. For the CDR3, the DNA is TGTGCCAGCAAGAAGGATTACCCTTCGAACACCGGGGAGCTGTTTTTT.

The chain couples TRBV6-2 or TRBV6-3 to TRBJ2-7, with D perhaps TRBD1 (5 bases). This CDR3 region has 14 residues. The V gene's germline CDR1 is MNHEY and CDR2 SVGEGT. Deletions cut 0 bases from V and 1 base from J, with 7 bases between. CDR3 DNA sequence: TGTGCCAGCAGTTACTCAGGGGCTTCCTACGAGCAGTACTTC. It specifies CASSYSGASYEQYF.

This clonotype showed up just a few times. CDR3 in DNA: TGCAGTGCAAAGAGGGCAGGCGATAACTACGAGCAGTACTTC. As protein: CSAKRAGDNYEQYF. V usage is TRBV20-1 and J usage is TRBJ2-7; possible D gene TRBD2, 5 bases. The CDR3 is 14 residues long. V lost 6 bases and J lost 3, with 18 bases in between. In germline, CDR1 is DFQATT, CDR2 SNEGSKA (reference sequence).

As to this clonotype: It may be a read error: a sequence one base away is much more abundant. The rearrangement links TRBV6-5 to TRBJ2-1, with 9 bases aligning to TRBD1. This CDR3 region has 16 residues. The ends lost 2 bases at V and 7 bases at J; junction bases unmatched: 9. Germline V gene lookup returns CDR1 MNHEY and CDR2 SVGAGI. The CDR3: CASSYRNRDRVNEQFF. The CDR3 DNA is TGTGCCAGCAGTTACCGAAACCGGGACAGGGTTAATGAGCAGTTCTTC.

This clonotype has ten or more counts. The chain is built from TRBV6-1 and TRBJ1-4, with 7 bases fitting TRBD1. Germline CDR1 is MNHNS and CDR2 is SASEGT. V trimming: 6 bases; J trimming: 6 bases; junction bases outside the gene matches: 7. The CDR3 totals 14 residues. CDR3 region: CASRTRQGDEKLFF. CDR3 in DNA: TGTGCCAGCAGAACTAGACAGGGCGATGAAAAACTGTTTTTT.

V gene TRBV20-1 combines with J gene TRBJ1-1; unclear D gene. The V end was cut by 2 bases, the J end by 0 bases, with 4 bases between. The CDR3 has 12 residues. Germline V gives CDR1 DFQATT, CDR2 SNEGSKA (reference sequence). The CDR3 DNA reads TGCAGTGCTAGAAAAATGAACACTGAAGCTTTCTTT. Encoded protein: CSARKMNTEAFF.

In this sample, this clonotype turned up a few times. The chain links TRBV7-9 to TRBJ2-7; no clear D. CDR1 SEHNR and CDR2 FQNEAQ come from the germline V gene (reference sequence). This CDR3 comprises 16 residues. The ends were cut back, 0 bases at V and 0 bases at J, with 12 bases in the middle. The CDR3 sequence: CASSLAPLWSSYEQYF. The CDR3, as DNA: TGTGCCAGCAGCTTAGCCCCACTGTGGAGCTCCTACGAGCAGTACTTC.

This clonotype has more than one count but fewer than ten. CDR3 in amino acids: CASSPWGSPGEQYF. The CDR3, as DNA: TGTGCCAGCAGTCCTTGGGGGAGCCCTGGGGAGCAGTACTTC. The chain has TRBV7-2 and TRBJ2-4; D might be TRBD1 or TRBD2, each matching 5 bases. Germline CDR1 reads SGHTA; CDR2 reads FQGNSA. CDR3 length: 14 residues. The germline V and J ends were trimmed by 6 bases and 13 bases, with 22 bases remaining between them.

The table lists this clonotype with a few counts. The rearrangement joins TRBV20-1 to TRBJ2-7, with D unresolved. Trimming shortened V by 3 bases and J by 1 base, and 16 bases separated the two germline ends. The length of the CDR3 is 15 residues. Per the germline V gene, CDR1 is DFQATT and CDR2 is SNEGSKA (reference sequence). CDR3: CSARDPVVPSYEQYF. The CDR3 coding sequence is TGCAGTGCTAGGGACCCAGTGGTTCCTTCCTACGAGCAGTACTTC.

The table lists this clonotype with many counts. Here the CDR3 reads CSVDGQGRETQYF. The DNA for the CDR3 is TGCAGCGTTGACGGTCAGGGGCGAGAGACCCAGTACTTC. The chain is built from TRBV29-1 and TRBJ2-5; tentatively, D is TRBD1 (6 bases). The CDR3 has 13 residues. Germline V gene sequence: CDR1 SQVTM, CDR2 ANQGSEA. Trimming shortened V by 3 bases and J by 4 bases, and 12 bases separated the two germline ends. The full variable domain, with the rest looked up from reference TRBV29-1 and TRBJ2-5, is SAVISQKPSRDICQRGTSLTIQCQVDSQVTMMFWYRQQPGQSLTLIATANQGSEATYESGFVIDKFPISRPNLTFSTLTVSNMSPEDSSIYLCSVDGQGRETQYFGPGTRLLVL.

This clonotype was seen only once. The rearrangement joins TRBV27 to TRBJ2-1; D not certain. Germline loops: CDR1 MNHEY, CDR2 SMNVEV (reference sequence). V lost 6 bases and J 0 bases, leaving 6 bases between the germline ends. This CDR3 is 13 amino acids long. CDR3: CASRNSSYNEQFF. The CDR3 coding sequence is TGTGCCAGCAGGAATAGCTCCTACAATGAGCAGTTCTTC.

This clonotype was seen a few times. This chain links TRBV5-1 with TRBJ2-3; D call uncertain. Trimming stripped 9 bases from V and 2 bases from J, with 16 bases between. This CDR3 spans 14 amino acids. Germline CDR1 and CDR2: SGHRS and YFSETQ. CDR3 nucleotides: TGCGCCACCGCCCATCTTTTGTCCACAGATACGCAGTATTTT. Translated, it gives CATAHLLSTDTQYF. The whole variable domain, remainder taken from reference TRBV5-1 and TRBJ2-3, is KAGVTQTPRYLIKTRGQQVTLSCSPISGHRSVSWYQQTPGQGLQFLFEYFSETQRNKGNFPGRFSGRQFSNSRSEMNVSTLELGDSALYLCATAHLLSTDTQYFGPGTRLTVL.

The chain employs TRBV7-2 and TRBJ2-4; the D gene is possibly TRBD1 (5 bases). The ends were cut back, 3 bases at V and 15 bases at J, with 18 bases in the middle. The CDR3 consists of 13 residues. CDR1 and CDR2 from the germline V gene are SGHTA and FQGNSA. In DNA form, the CDR3 reads TGTGCCAGCAGCTTGGACACAAAGACACCTTTGTACTTC. It encodes CASSLDTKTPLYF.

The V and J genes are TRBV7-2 and TRBJ2-5; TRBD1 agrees at 7 bases. The end of the DNA is better explained by TRBJ2-7, so the J call may be wrong. CDR1 and CDR2 from the germline V gene are SGHTA and FQGNSA. The CDR3 has 15 amino acids. The CDR3 nucleotides are TGTGCCAGCAGCTTAGCGGGGACAGCAAGCAACGAGCAGTACTTC. This sequence encodes CASSLAGTASNEQYF.